Listed below are T cell receptor beta chains from one sample, sequenced in a study of cytomegalovirus exposure and HLA in healthy donors. The method was immunoSEQ multiplex PCR; TCRdb's version includes in-frame clones alone and lacks a portion of them. Found here are about 190,000 clones, around 77% of them singletons; the top ten hold 1.5% to 2%. Sequencing input: PBMCs. The receptors were gathered from a woman aged 18-29 years in good health and CMV-seronegative. CDR3s include the opening cysteine and the closing phenylalanine or tryptophan. D genes are given only for firm matches. Clone size is not always given. Where it is, it says once, few, many or a class for expanded clones.

>TRBJ2-2|-|TRBD2|TRBV7-2
CASSLLAGATGELFF
>TRBJ1-2|once|-|TRBV15
CATSADGNPNYGYTF
>TRBJ1-4|once|TRBD1|TRBV2
CASHQGVANEKLFF
>TRBJ2-5|-|-|TRBV7-8
CASSLSGQETQYF
>TRBJ2-1|-|TRBD2|TRBV14
CASSQDRHSGMRYNEQFF
>TRBJ2-5|-|TRBD2|TRBV4-1
CASSQEVGTSGLGTQYF
>TRBJ2-5|once|TRBD1|TRBV6-5
CASSRWTGSQETQYF
>TRBJ1-4|-|-|TRBV9
CASSPPGTYNEKLFF
>TRBJ1-2|once|TRBD1|TRBV20-1
CSARDGQGEPF
>TRBJ1-3|-|-|TRBV28
CASSSLSGGNTIYF
>TRBJ1-5|-|TRBD1|TRBV5-6
CASSSGGQGFRGQPQHF
>TRBJ2-5|once|TRBD2|TRBV2
CASIRGGNQETQYF
>TRBJ2-1|few|TRBD2|TRBV6-6
CASSFSGRFYNEQFF
>TRBJ2-3|-|-|TRBV7-2
CASSLGSGDTQYF
>TRBJ1-5|-|-|TRBV2
CASSLYSNQPQHF
>TRBJ2-4|few|-|TRBV10-1
CASSETGYKNIQYF
>TRBJ2-1|-|TRBD2|TRBV5-4
CASSLEAGGLYNEQFF
>TRBJ2-1|-|TRBD2|TRBV5-4
CASSSKTSGGPVRFF
>TRBJ1-2|once|-|TRBV5-4
CASSLEGGYGYTF
>TRBJ1-5|-|TRBD1|TRBV5-1
CASSLTGASNQPQHF
>TRBJ2-7|-|TRBD2|TRBV27
CASSLVQLAVYEQYF
>TRBJ2-3|-|TRBD2|TRBV5-6
CASSSGGGDTQYF
>TRBJ2-1|-|TRBD2|TRBV29-1
CSAASWGLAGTSCSYNEQFF
>TRBJ2-1|-|-|TRBV2
CASSIGTRGQFF
>TRBJ2-2|-|TRBD2|TRBV28
CASSQSIAGGLNGELFF
>TRBJ2-7|-|TRBD2|TRBV7-3
CASSQDGLAGYEQYF
>TRBJ1-5|-|-|TRBV7-2
CASSLATAGLNQPQHF
>TRBJ2-4|once|-|TRBV20-1
CSAETDSIQYF
>TRBJ1-1|-|TRBD1|TRBV15
CATSRGTGANTEAFF
>TRBJ2-2|-|TRBD2|TRBV5-6
CASSTGTMNTGELFF
>TRBJ2-1|once|TRBD2|TRBV4-3
CASSQDTSGSLEQFF
>TRBJ2-3|-|TRBD2|TRBV27
CASSSSGRNTDTQYF
>TRBJ1-2|few|TRBD1|TRBV11-2
CASSLDRDREGYTF
>TRBJ2-3|-|-|TRBV6-5
CASSTLAIFTDTQYF
>TRBJ2-7|-|-|TRBV29-1
CSVEGGLAEPYEQYF
>TRBJ2-2|-|-|TRBV19
CASSIGQGAGELFF
>TRBJ2-7|-|TRBD2|TRBV7-2
CASSLLAGVNEQYF
>TRBJ2-1|-|-|TRBV28
CASSDSGWDEQFF
>TRBJ1-2|-|TRBD1|TRBV7-8
CASSLGQGLVYGYTF
>TRBJ1-6|-|TRBD1|TRBV18
CASSPDSGTANSPLHF
>TRBJ1-6|-|-|TRBV5-5
CASRGGGSDSPLHF
>TRBJ2-2|-|TRBD1|TRBV10-3
CAISELRDREAGELFF
>TRBJ2-3|-|TRBD1|TRBV6-5
CASTWTGSTDTQYF
>TRBJ2-3|-|-|TRBV10-1
CASSGTSGSSTDTQYF
>TRBJ2-3|-|-|TRBV5-6
CASSFFTDTQYF
>TRBJ1-5|-|-|TRBV21-1
CASSKQAGGQPQHF
>TRBJ2-5|-|-|TRBV19
CASSQHRAGETQYF
>TRBJ1-2|-|-|TRBV19
CASSFGQIYGYTF
>TRBJ2-2|-|TRBD2|TRBV19
CASSMAPRGLGITGELFF
>TRBJ2-3|-|-|TRBV7-6
CASSLGQSTDTQYF
>TRBJ1-4|-|-|TRBV7-3
CASSLAGVENEKLFF
>TRBJ2-3|few|TRBD2|TRBV10-3
CAISERTSGLPPDTQYF